Shown below are 25 T cell receptor beta chains from a single sample sequenced in a study of regulatory T cells in long-lasting Graves disease. Time point in this sample: persistent/refractory GD, antithyroid drugs over 5 years with positive TRAb. PBMC-extracted RNA yielded the TCR library. Researchers made TCR beta libraries by using iRepertoire HTBI primers and running Arm-PCR on CDR3 regions. Each CDR3 protein is one row after TCRdb ran MiXCR on the multiplex PCR reads. The table lists around 510,000 distinct CDR3 sequences, roughly 20% of them singletons. The sample here was peripheral blood mononuclear cells (PBMCs), taken when the disease was refractory, from a patient treated with antithyroid drugs. The source is a female donor with Graves disease.

This clonotype was recorded at least ten times. The chain has TRBV7-3 and TRBJ2-5; 7 bases line up with TRBD2. Germline V gives CDR1 SGHTA, CDR2 FQGTGA. CDR3 length equals 16 residues. J gave up 5 bases and V 5 bases, and 14 bases lay outside the gene matches. CDR3: CASSLNPGLNTETQYF. CDR3 nucleotides: TGTGCCAGCAGCCTAAATCCGGGACTAAACACGGAGACCCAGTACTTC.

This clonotype was observed a handful of times. V usage is TRBV5-5 and J usage is TRBJ2-2; D is undetermined. V lost 2 bases and J lost 1, with 9 bases in between. Germline CDR1 is SGHKS and CDR2 is YYEKEE (reference sequence). The CDR3 loop spans 15 amino acids. Here the CDR3 DNA reads TGTGCCAGCAGCTTAGGGTTGGTGAACACCGGGGAGCTGTTTTTT. It translates to CASSLGLVNTGELFF. Using reference TRBV5-5 and TRBJ2-2 for the parts outside the CDR3, the full variable domain is DAGVTQSPTHLIKTRGQQVTLRCSPISGHKSVSWYQQVLGQGPQFIFQYYEKEERGRGNFPDRFSARQFPNYSSELNVNALLLGDSALYLCASSLGLVNTGELFFGEGSRLTVL.

This clonotype occurred a few times. This chain links TRBV6-6 with TRBJ2-7; TRBD2 matches at 10 bases. The CDR3 covers 14 residues. The J segment lost 10 bases and the V segment lost 0 bases, leaving 6 bases of the junction unmatched. CDR1 is MNHNY, CDR2 SVGAGI, per germline (reference sequence). CDR3 DNA sequence: TGTGCCAGCAGTTACTCGGCGGGACTAGCGTATCAGTACTTC. Encoded protein: CASSYSAGLAYQYF.

This clonotype was recorded a few times. The chain is built from TRBV2 and TRBJ2-7, with 10 nucleotides matching TRBD1. This CDR3 region has 16 residues. Germline trimming cut 3 bases from V and 4 bases from J; bases unmatched to any gene: 9. The germline V gene has CDR1 SNHLY and CDR2 FYNNEI. The DNA for the CDR3 is TGTGCCAGCAGTGACGAGAGACAGGGGGCGTTATACGAGCAGTACTTC. Residues: CASSDERQGALYEQYF.

There are many counts of this clonotype. The genes are TRBV6-1 and TRBJ1-1; D remains unclear. In germline, CDR1 is MNHNS, CDR2 SASEGT. The CDR3 runs to 15 residues. Trimming cost V 3 bases and J 1 base, with 12 bases left between them. This CDR3 is CASSELTTPNTEAFF. The CDR3 nucleotides are TGTGCCAGCAGTGAGCTGACGACACCGAACACTGAAGCTTTCTTT.

This clonotype has a count of ten or more. The V call is TRBV27, the J call TRBJ1-2; D unresolved. The CDR3 consists of 15 residues. Germline lookup yields CDR1 MNHEY and CDR2 SMNVEV (reference sequence). V lost 0 bases and J lost 2, with 10 bases in between. In DNA form, the CDR3 reads TGTGCCAGCAGTTTATCGTATTCAACCAACTATGGCTACACCTTC. Residues: CASSLSYSTNYGYTF.

In this sample, this clonotype turned up many times. The chain uses TRBV6-1 and TRBJ1-1; D is unresolved. From germline, CDR1 is MNHNS and CDR2 SASEGT. CDR3 length: 13 amino acids. V was clipped by 4 bases and J by 0 bases, with 6 bases between them. CDR3 nucleotide sequence: TGTGCCAGCAGTGCCGTCTTGAACACTGAAGCTTTCTTT. Its translation: CASSAVLNTEAFF.

This clonotype was picked up many times. This chain links TRBV11-2 with TRBJ1-1; D unclear. Looked up from germline, CDR1 is SGHAT and CDR2 is FQNNGV. Trimming pared 5 bases from V and 9 bases from J, leaving 19 bases between. The CDR3 runs 14 residues. The CDR3 loop reads CASSPNPLQPKAFF. CDR3 in DNA: TGTGCCAGCAGCCCAAATCCACTTCAACCCAAAGCTTTCTTT.

The chain combines TRBV5-6 with TRBJ2-5, with TRBD2 as a possible D gene (6 bases). Per germline, CDR1 SGHDT and CDR2 YYEEEE. V gave up 5 bases and J gave up 4 bases, with 21 bases separating them. The CDR3 is made up of 16 amino acids. CDR3 loop: CASSGGASVILETQYF. As DNA, the CDR3 is TGTGCCAGCAGTGGAGGGGCCTCGGTCATACTAGAGACCCAGTACTTC.

The CDR3 sequence: CATSREDRGRHEQYF. CDR3 bases: TGTGCCACCAGCAGAGAGGACAGGGGGCGTCACGAGCAGTACTTC. The chain carries TRBV15 and TRBJ2-7; TRBD1 matches at 11 bases. Germline V CDR1 and CDR2: LNHNV, YYDKDF (reference sequence). Trimming removed 0 bases from V and 5 bases from J; junction bases left unmatched: 3. The CDR3 covers 15 residues.

This clonotype was counted between two and nine times. V is TRBV20-1 and J is TRBJ2-7; D unresolved. The germline V gene has CDR1 DFQATT and CDR2 SNEGSKA (reference sequence). Trimming removed 2 bases from V and 4 bases from J, with 15 bases in between. The CDR3 has 14 residues. The chain's CDR3 is CSARPTTTLYEQYF. The CDR3 coding sequence is TGCAGTGCTAGACCAACTACTACCCTTTACGAGCAGTACTTC.

This clonotype has just a few counts. The chain combines TRBV11-2 with TRBJ2-4, with D perhaps TRBD1 (6 bases). CDR3 length equals 13 residues. Looked up from germline, CDR1 is SGHAT and CDR2 is FQNNGV. V gave up 1 base and J gave up 9 bases, with 10 bases separating them. DNA for the CDR3: TGTGCCAGCAGCTTAGGGGGGCCCGGCATTCAGTACTTC. Translation gives CASSLGGPGIQYF. The full variable domain, with the rest looked up from reference TRBV11-2 and TRBJ2-4, is EAGVAQSPRYKIIEKRQSVAFWCNPISGHATLYWYQQILGQGPKLLIQFQNNGVVDDSQLPKDRFSAERLKGVDSTLKIQPAKLEDSAVYLCASSLGGPGIQYFGAGTRLSVL.

This clonotype has just a few counts. The rearrangement uses TRBV6-1 and TRBJ2-3; maybe TRBD2 (6 bases). Deletions cut 5 bases from V and 3 bases from J, with 9 bases between. Per the germline V gene, CDR1 is MNHNS and CDR2 is SASEGT. The CDR3 extends over 13 amino acids. The CDR3 DNA follows: TGTGCCAGCAGTCGGGGGAGTACAGATACGCAGTATTTT. This codes for CASSRGSTDTQYF.

This clonotype was seen ten or more times. This rearrangement joins TRBV20-1 to TRBJ2-7; D is undetermined. Germline V gene sequence: CDR1 DFQATT, CDR2 SNEGSKA (reference sequence). The V end was cut by 0 bases, the J end by 3 bases, with 12 bases between. This CDR3 spans 14 amino acids. CDR3 amino acids: CSARDLHDHYEQYF. CDR3 bases: TGCAGTGCTAGAGATCTCCATGATCACTACGAGCAGTACTTC.

The chain joins TRBV11-2 to TRBJ2-1, with 9 bases aligning to TRBD2. The CDR3 contains 16 residues. The ends lost 1 base at V and 12 bases at J; junction bases unmatched: 13. Germline CDR1 reads SGHAT; CDR2 reads FQNNGV. CDR3 DNA sequence: TGTGCCAGCAGCTTAGCGGCGGCGGGAGGGCCGGATGTGCAGTTCTTC. Translating gives CASSLAAAGGPDVQFF.

The chain joins TRBV3-1 to TRBJ2-6, with unresolved D. Trimming removed 0 bases from V and 1 base from J, with 10 bases in between. Germline assignment: CDR1 LGHDT and CDR2 YNNKEL (reference sequence). The CDR3 extends over 17 amino acids. CDR3 amino acids: CASSQDPTASGANVLTF. The CDR3 coding sequence is TGTGCCAGCAGCCAAGATCCAACAGCATCTGGGGCCAACGTCCTGACTTTC.

This chain uses TRBV28 with TRBJ2-1; a weak D match, TRBD2 (6 bases). Germline lookup yields CDR1 MDHEN and CDR2 SYDVKM. The CDR3 is made up of 16 amino acids. Trimming pared 2 bases from V and 0 bases from J, leaving 11 bases between. The CDR3 DNA sequence: TGTGCCAGCAGTTTAGCTAGCGCGAGCTCCTACAATGAGCAGTTCTTC. Protein product: CASSLASASSYNEQFF.

This clonotype occurred many times. The gene calls are TRBV10-3 and TRBJ1-4; TRBD1 aligns across 8 bases. The J segment lost 7 bases and the V segment lost 6 bases, leaving 7 bases of the junction unmatched. There are 14 residues in the CDR3. Germline CDR1 ENHRY, CDR2 SYGVKD. The CDR3 nucleotides read TGTGCCATCAGGGGGGGACAGGACGGTGAAAAACTGTTTTTT. Protein product: CAIRGGQDGEKLFF.

This clonotype was counted between two and nine times. At one of its ends the junction is not consistent with the germline gene, which may arise from a read error. The chain links TRBV28 to TRBJ1-1; possible D gene TRBD1, 5 bases. Germline CDR1 and CDR2: MDHEN and SYDVKM. The CDR3 runs to 12 residues. The DNA of the CDR3 is TGTGTCAGCAGTTTAGGGGACACTGAAGCTTTCTTT. Its protein is CVSSLGDTEAFF.

This clonotype was observed a few times. V and J are TRBV4-1 and TRBJ2-3, with 13 bases fitting TRBD2. V lost 0 bases to trimming and J lost 7 bases; unmatched junction nucleotides: 10. Germline assignment: CDR1 MGHRA and CDR2 YSYEKL. This CDR3 has 18 residues. The CDR3 loop reads CASSQELAGGNFFNTQYF. As DNA, the CDR3 is TGCGCCAGCAGCCAAGAACTAGCGGGAGGGAATTTTTTCAATACGCAGTATTTT.

This clonotype was seen just once. A read error may account for a junction end that differs from germline. This sequence joins TRBV28 and TRBJ2-7, with TRBD1 identical over 8 bases. This CDR3 has 14 amino acids. The V gene's germline CDR1 is MDHEN and CDR2 SYDVKM. This chain's CDR3 is CASSLAGGLDEQYF. The CDR3 bases are TGCGCCAGCAGTTTAGCAGGGGGCTTAGACGAGCAGTACTTC.

This clonotype showed up many times. This chain joins TRBV27 and TRBJ1-1; D is unresolved. With 1 base removed from V and 1 base from J, the gap between germline ends came to 7 bases. Germline CDR1 MNHEY, CDR2 SMNVEV (reference sequence). The CDR3 sequence is 14 residues long. CDR3 residues: CASSLFGGNTEAFF. The CDR3 DNA follows: TGTGCCAGCAGTTTATTTGGAGGGAACACTGAAGCTTTCTTT.

This clonotype was counted only a few times. This rearrangement joins TRBV10-2 to TRBJ1-1; no definite D call. Trimming took off 0 bases at V and 2 bases at J, with 7 bases between the two ends. The CDR3 runs 14 residues. The germline V gene has CDR1 WSHSY and CDR2 SAAADI. The chain's CDR3 is CASSESAGNTEAFF. The CDR3 region has the DNA TGCGCCAGCAGTGAGTCTGCGGGTAACACTGAAGCTTTCTTT.

In this sample, this clonotype turned up many times. The chain couples TRBV6-1 to TRBJ2-5; perhaps TRBD1 as D (5 bases). Trimming removed 5 bases from V and 0 bases from J, with 16 bases in between. Germline CDR1 reads MNHNS; CDR2 reads SASEGT. This CDR3 is 16 amino acids long. The CDR3 DNA follows: TGTGCCAGCAGTCCTCTATGGGGCAGAGACCAAGAGACCCAGTACTTC. It translates to CASSPLWGRDQETQYF.

Concerning this clonotype itself: This may arise from a read error, as a much more abundant clone is one base away. No conserved phenylalanine or tryptophan is present at the end of the CDR3, so a read error is the likely explanation. The chain joins TRBV27 to TRBJ2-7; 7 bases map to TRBD1. The germline CDR1 and CDR2 sequences are MNHEY and SMNVEV (reference sequence). Trimming removed 4 bases from V and 3 bases from J; junction bases left unmatched: 9. The CDR3 is 15 residues long. In nucleotides, the CDR3 is TGTGCCAGCAGTTACTTGGACAGGTTTGACTACGAGCAGTACCTC. Translating gives CASSYLDRFDYEQYL.